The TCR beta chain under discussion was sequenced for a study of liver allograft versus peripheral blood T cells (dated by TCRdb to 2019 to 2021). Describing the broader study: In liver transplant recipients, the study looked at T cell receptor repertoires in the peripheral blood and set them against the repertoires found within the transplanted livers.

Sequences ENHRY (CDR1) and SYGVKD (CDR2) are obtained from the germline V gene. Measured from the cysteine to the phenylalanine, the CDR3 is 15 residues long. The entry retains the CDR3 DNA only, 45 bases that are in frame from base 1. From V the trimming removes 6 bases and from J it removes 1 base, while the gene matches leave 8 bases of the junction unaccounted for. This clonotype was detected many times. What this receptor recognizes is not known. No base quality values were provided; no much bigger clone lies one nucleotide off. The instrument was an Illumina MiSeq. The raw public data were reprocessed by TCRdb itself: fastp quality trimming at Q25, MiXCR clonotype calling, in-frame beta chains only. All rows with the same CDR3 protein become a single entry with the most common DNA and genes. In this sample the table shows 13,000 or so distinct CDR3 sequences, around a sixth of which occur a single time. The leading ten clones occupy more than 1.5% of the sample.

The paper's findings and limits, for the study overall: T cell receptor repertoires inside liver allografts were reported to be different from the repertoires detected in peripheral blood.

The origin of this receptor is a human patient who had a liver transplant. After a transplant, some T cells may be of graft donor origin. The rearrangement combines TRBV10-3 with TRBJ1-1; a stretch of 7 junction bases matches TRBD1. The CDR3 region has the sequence CAISTRGQSNTEAFF. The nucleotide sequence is TGTGCCATCAGCACTAGGGGACAGTCGAACACTGAAGCTTTCTTT.